This T cell receptor (beta chain) was identified during a study of technical replicates of blood from a few donors. Sequencing used immunoSEQ multiplex PCR; TCRdb keeps in-frame clones, though not all of them. This table holds over 70,000 clones, approximately 96% found once. Sequencing was performed on T cells isolated from PBMCs. The receptor comes from a human donor in good health.

CDR3 bases: TGTGCCAGCAGGGACAGTTTCTCCTACGAGCAGTACTTC. Translated: CASRDSFSYEQYF. The V and J genes are TRBV2 and TRBJ2-7; tentative D call: TRBD1 (6 bases). Trimming removed 6 bases at V and 0 bases at J, with 9 bases between. Germline loops: CDR1 SNHLY, CDR2 FYNNEI. The CDR3 sequence is 13 residues long. Together with reference TRBV2 and TRBJ2-7, the CDR3 gives the full variable domain: EPEVTQTPSHQVTQMGQEVILRCVPISNHLYFYWYRQILGQKVEFLVSFYNNEISEKSEIFDDQFSVERPDGSNFTLKIRSTKLEDSAMYFCASRDSFSYEQYFGPGTRLTVT.